Below, one TCR beta chain is given with its context. The sample comes from a study of blood T cell repertoires in COVID-19. In the study overall: Sites across the United States, Italy and Spain contributed samples from acute and convalescent COVID-19. T cells, B-cell-depleted T cells, or PBMCs provided the cDNA or gDNA that served as material.

How the authors handled the data: Amplification from reference gene primers served as the basis for estimated nucleated cell counts. Here immunoSEQ multiplex PCR was the method, and the copy in TCRdb shows in-frame clones only, minus some. Clone size and the V and J calls come from that table; the DNA yielded D and trimming. The table includes 200,000 to 250,000 clones, roughly four fifths detected once. The CDR3 loop spans 15 amino acids. The junction had 7 bases not matched to a gene; V was cut back by 4 bases and J by 0 bases. Germline loops: CDR1 SGHRS, CDR2 YFSETQ. The chain couples TRBV5-1 to TRBJ2-7, with 7 bases identical to TRBD1. The TCR originated in a man older than 75 with acute or convalescent COVID-19. The specimen was peripheral blood. The CDR3 DNA reads TGCGCCAGCAGCCCCTGGGGGACAGTCTCCTACGAGCAGTACTTC. Its translation: CASSPWGTVSYEQYF.